Each of the 3 T cell receptor beta chains below was sequenced from the same sample in a study of blood T cell repertoires in COVID-19 (dated by TCRdb to 2019 to 2021). Preparation of the library involved the immunoSEQ multiplex PCR assay. The source is immuneACCESS, and TCRdb retained only in-frame sequences with V and J called. Part of the clones is not carried over; for the studies checked, unresolved V genes explain less than half of this, and the remainder is unexplained. The sample table contains some 670,000 clones; only one count was recorded for over 80% of them. Under 0.3% of the sample is in the top ten clones. The sequencing input was peripheral blood. The receptor set was obtained from a woman aged 18-30 years with acute or convalescent COVID-19.

The chain couples TRBV2 to TRBJ2-7, with 7 bases lining up with TRBD1. The CDR3 consists of 13 residues. Unmatched junction bases numbered 7, after V lost 7 bases and J lost 4 bases. Germline values: CDR1 SNHLY, CDR2 FYNNEI. The CDR3 DNA follows: TGTGCCAGCAAACAGGGGAGTTGGTACGAGCAGTACTTC. Residues: CASKQGSWYEQYF.

This chain connects TRBV12-3 or TRBV12-4 to TRBJ1-3; D gene unclear. V was pared by 7 bases and J by 3 bases, with 7 bases between. The CDR3 length is 12 residues. The CDR3 DNA is TGTGCCAGCACCTCTCTTGGAAACACCATATATTTT. It yields the protein CASTSLGNTIYF.

This chain links TRBV3-1 (or the pseudogene TRBV3-2) with TRBJ1-1, with TRBD1 matching 8 bases. Germline-derived CDR1 and CDR2 are LGHDT and YNNKEL (reference sequence). This CDR3 is built from 16 residues. The V and J ends lost 1 base and 5 bases, in that order; junction bases with no gene match: 9. This CDR3 reads CASSQGFLQGATEAFF. The CDR3 DNA is TGTGCCAGCAGCCAAGGGTTCCTTCAGGGGGCGACTGAAGCTTTCTTT.